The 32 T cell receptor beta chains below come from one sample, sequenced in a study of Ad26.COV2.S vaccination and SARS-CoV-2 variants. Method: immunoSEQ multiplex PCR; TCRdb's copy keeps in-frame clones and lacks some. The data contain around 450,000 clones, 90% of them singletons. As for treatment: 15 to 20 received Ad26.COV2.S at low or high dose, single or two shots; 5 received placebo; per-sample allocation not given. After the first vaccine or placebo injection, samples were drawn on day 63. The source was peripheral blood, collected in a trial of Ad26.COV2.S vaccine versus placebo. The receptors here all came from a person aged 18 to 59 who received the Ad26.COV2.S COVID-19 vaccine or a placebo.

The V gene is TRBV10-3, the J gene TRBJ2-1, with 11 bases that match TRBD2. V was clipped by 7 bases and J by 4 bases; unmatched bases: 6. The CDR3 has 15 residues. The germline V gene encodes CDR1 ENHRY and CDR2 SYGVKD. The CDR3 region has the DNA TGTGCCATCAAATTCGGGACTAGCGGATACAATGAGCAGTTCTTC. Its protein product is CAIKFGTSGYNEQFF.

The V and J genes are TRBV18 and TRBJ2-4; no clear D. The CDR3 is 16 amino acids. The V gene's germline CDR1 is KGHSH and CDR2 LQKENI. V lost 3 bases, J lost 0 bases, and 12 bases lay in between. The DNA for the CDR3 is TGTGCCAGCTCACCTCAAGGACGGTTAGCCAAAAACATTCAGTACTTC. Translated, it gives CASSPQGRLAKNIQYF.

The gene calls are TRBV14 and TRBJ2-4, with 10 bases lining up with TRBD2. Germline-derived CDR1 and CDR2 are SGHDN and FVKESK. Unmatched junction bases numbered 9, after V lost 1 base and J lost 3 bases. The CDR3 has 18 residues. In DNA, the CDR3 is TGTGCCAGCAGCCAAGGAGGGCCTAGCGGGAGTCGCAAAAACATTCAGTACTTC. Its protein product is CASSQGGPSGSRKNIQYF.

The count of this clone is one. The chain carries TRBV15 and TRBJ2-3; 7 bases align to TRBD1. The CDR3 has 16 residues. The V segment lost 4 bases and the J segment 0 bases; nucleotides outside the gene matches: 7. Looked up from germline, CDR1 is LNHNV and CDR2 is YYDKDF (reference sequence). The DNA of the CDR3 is TGTGCCACCAGCAAAAACAGGGGATGGAGCACAGATACGCAGTATTTT. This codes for CATSKNRGWSTDTQYF. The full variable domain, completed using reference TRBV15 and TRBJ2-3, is DAMVIQNPRYQVTQFGKPVTLSCSQTLNHNVMYWYQQKSSQAPKLLFHYYDKDFNNEADTPDNFQSRRPNTSFCFLDIRSPGLGDTAMYLCATSKNRGWSTDTQYFGPGTRLTVL.

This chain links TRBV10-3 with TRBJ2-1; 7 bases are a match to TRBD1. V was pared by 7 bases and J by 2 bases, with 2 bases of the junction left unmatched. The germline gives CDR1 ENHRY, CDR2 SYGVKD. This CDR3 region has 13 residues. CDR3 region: CAITGQAYNEQFF. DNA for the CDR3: TGTGCCATCACCGGACAGGCCTACAATGAGCAGTTCTTC.

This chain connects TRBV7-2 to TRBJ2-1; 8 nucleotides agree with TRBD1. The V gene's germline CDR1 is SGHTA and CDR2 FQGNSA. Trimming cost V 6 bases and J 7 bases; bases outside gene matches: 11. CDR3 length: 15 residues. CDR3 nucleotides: TGTGCCAGCAGTTTAATTGGACAGGGCAGTAATGAGCAGTTCTTC. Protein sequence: CASSLIGQGSNEQFF.

The CDR3 sequence: CASRVGDSEQYF. The CDR3 nucleotides read TGTGCCAGCAGAGTTGGCGATAGCGAGCAGTACTTC. The J gene is TRBJ2-7, the V gene TRBV28; D remains ambiguous. V gave up 6 bases and J gave up 6 bases, with 12 bases separating them. This CDR3 comprises 12 residues. The V gene's germline CDR1 is MDHEN and CDR2 SYDVKM.

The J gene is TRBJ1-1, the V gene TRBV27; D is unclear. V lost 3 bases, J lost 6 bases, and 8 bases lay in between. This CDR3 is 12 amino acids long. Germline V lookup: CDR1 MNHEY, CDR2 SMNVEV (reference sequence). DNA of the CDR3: TGTGCCAGCAGTTTCCGGGGATCTGAAGCTTTCTTT. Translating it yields CASSFRGSEAFF.

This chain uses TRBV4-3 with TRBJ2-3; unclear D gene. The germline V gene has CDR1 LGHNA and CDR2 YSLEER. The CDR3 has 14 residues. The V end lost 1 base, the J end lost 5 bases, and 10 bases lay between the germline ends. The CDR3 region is CASSQGSAGDTQYF. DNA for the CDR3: TGCGCCAGCAGCCAAGGATCAGCAGGAGATACGCAGTATTTT.

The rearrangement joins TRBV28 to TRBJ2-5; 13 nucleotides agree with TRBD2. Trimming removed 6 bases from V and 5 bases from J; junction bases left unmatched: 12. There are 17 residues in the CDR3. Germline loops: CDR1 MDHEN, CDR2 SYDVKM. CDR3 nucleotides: TGTGCCAGCAGCGAAGGACTAGCGGGAGATCTTAGGGAGACCCAGTACTTC. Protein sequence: CASSEGLAGDLRETQYF.

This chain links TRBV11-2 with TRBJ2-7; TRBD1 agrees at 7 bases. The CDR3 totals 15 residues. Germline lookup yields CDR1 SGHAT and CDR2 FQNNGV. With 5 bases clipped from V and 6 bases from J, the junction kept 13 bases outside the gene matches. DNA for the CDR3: TGTGCCAGCAGCCCAGGAACGTCGACAGGGTTCGAGCAGTACTTC. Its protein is CASSPGTSTGFEQYF.

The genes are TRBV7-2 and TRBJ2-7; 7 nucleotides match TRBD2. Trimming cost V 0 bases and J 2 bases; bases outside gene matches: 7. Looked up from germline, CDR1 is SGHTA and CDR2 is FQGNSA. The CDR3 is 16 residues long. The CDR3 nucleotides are TGTGCCAGCAGCTTAGCGCGGGAGCGGGCCACCTACGAGCAGTACTTC. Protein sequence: CASSLARERATYEQYF.

CDR3 DNA: TGTGCCAGCCGGAATTCGGTTGCTGGGGCCAACGTCCTGACTTTC. Its translation: CASRNSVAGANVLTF. The chain couples TRBV19 to TRBJ2-6; no firm D call. The CDR3 runs to 15 residues. V was pared by 9 bases and J by 2 bases, with 14 bases between. Per the germline V gene, CDR1 is LNHDA and CDR2 is SQIVND (reference sequence).

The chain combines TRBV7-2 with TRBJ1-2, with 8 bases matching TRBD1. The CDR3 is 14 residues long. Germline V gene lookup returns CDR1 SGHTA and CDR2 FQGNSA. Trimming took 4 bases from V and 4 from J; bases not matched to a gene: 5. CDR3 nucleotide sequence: TGTGCCAGCAGCTATCGACAGGGGACCTATGGCTACACCTTC. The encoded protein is CASSYRQGTYGYTF.

The CDR3 here is CASFGEQFF. The CDR3 nucleotides are TGTGCCAGCTTCGGAGAGCAGTTCTTC. The chain links TRBV18 to TRBJ2-1; D is uncertain. Germline CDR1 is KGHSH and CDR2 is LQKENI. With 7 bases removed from V and 10 bases from J, the gap between germline ends came to 5 bases. The CDR3 consists of 9 residues.

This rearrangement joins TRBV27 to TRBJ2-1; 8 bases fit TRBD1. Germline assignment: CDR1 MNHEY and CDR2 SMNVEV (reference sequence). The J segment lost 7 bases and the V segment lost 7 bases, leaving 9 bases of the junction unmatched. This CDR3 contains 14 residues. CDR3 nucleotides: TGTGCCAGCAATCTCGAGGACAGGGTGAATGAGCAGTTCTTC. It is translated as CASNLEDRVNEQFF.

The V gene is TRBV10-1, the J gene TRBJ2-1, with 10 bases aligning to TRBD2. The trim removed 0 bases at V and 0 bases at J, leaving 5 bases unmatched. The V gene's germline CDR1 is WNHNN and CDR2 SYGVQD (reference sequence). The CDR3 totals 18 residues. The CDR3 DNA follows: TGCGCCAGCAGTGAGTCTAGGACTAGCGGACACTCCTACAATGAGCAGTTCTTC. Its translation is CASSESRTSGHSYNEQFF.

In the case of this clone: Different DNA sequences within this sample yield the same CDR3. CDR3 residues: CASSFDRSYEQYF. The CDR3 region has the DNA TGTGCCAGCAGTTTTGACAGGTCCTACGAGCAGTACTTC. The J gene is TRBJ2-7, the V gene TRBV27, with D possibly being TRBD1 (6 bases). This CDR3 has 13 residues. Germline assignment: CDR1 MNHEY and CDR2 SMNVEV (reference sequence). The V and J ends lost 3 bases and 1 base respectively, with 7 bases between them.

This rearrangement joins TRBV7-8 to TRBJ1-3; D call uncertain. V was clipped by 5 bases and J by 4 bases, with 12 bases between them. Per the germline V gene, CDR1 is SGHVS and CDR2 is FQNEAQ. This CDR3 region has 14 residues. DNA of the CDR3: TGTGCCAGCAGCACGACCTACGGGGGAAACACCATATATTTT. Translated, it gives CASSTTYGGNTIYF.

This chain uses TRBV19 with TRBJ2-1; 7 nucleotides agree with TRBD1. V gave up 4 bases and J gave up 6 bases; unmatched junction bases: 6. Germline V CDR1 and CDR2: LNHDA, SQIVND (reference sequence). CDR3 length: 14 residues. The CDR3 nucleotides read TGTGCCAGTAGTACGTCCGGGACAGTCAATGAGCAGTTCTTC. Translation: CASSTSGTVNEQFF.

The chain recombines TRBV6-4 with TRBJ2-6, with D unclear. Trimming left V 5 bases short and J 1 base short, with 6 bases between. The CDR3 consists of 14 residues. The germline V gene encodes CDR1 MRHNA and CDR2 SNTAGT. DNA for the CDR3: TGTGCCAGCAGTCCGAGGTCTGGGGCCAACGTCCTGACTTTC. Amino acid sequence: CASSPRSGANVLTF.

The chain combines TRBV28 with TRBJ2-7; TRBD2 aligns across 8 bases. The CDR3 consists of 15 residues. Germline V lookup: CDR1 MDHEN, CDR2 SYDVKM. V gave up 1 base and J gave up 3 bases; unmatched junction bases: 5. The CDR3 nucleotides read TGTGCCAGCAGTTTATATCGGGGGGGCGGCTACGAGCAGTACTTC. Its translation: CASSLYRGGGYEQYF. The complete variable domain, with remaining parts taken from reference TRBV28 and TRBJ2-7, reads DVKVTQSSRYLVKRTGEKVFLECVQDMDHENMFWYRQDPGLGLRLIYFSYDVKMKEKGDIPEGYSVSREKKERFSLILESASTNQTSMYLCASSLYRGGGYEQYFGPGTRLTVT.

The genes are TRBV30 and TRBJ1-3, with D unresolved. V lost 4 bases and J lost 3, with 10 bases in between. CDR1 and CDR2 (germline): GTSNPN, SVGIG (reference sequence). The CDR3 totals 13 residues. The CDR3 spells CAWKSGDGNTIYF. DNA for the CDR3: TGTGCCTGGAAATCCGGGGATGGAAACACCATATATTTT.

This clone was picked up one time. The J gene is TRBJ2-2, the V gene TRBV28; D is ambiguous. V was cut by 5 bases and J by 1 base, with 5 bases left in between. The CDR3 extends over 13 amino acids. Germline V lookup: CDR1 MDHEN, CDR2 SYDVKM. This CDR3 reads CASSRKNTGELFF. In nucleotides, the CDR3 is TGTGCCAGCAGTCGAAAGAACACCGGGGAGCTGTTTTTT.

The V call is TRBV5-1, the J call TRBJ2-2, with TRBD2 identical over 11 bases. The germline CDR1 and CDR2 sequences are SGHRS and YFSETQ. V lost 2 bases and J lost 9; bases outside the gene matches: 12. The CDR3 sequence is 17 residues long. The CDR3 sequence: CASSLLAGTSGSRELFF. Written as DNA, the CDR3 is TGCGCCAGCAGCTTACTCGCCGGGACTAGCGGTTCCCGGGAGCTGTTTTTT.

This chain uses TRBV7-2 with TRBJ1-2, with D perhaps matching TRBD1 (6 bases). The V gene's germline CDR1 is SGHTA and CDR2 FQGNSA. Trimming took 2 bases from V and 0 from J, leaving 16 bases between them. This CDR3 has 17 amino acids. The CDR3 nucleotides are TGTGCCAGCAGCTTAAGAGGGGTGGGGGACACTAACTATGGCTACACCTTC. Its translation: CASSLRGVGDTNYGYTF.

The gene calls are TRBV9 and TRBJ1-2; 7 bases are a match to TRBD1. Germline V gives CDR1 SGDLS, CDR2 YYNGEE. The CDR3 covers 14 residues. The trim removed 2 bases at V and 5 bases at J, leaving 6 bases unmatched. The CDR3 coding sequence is TGTGCCAGCAGCGTTACTGACAGGGCATATGGCTACACCTTC. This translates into CASSVTDRAYGYTF.

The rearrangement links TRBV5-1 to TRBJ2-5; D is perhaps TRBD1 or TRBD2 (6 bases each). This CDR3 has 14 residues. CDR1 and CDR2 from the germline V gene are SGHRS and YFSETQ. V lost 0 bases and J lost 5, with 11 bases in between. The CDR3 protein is CASSLEGGYETQYF. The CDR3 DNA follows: TGCGCCAGCAGCTTGGAGGGGGGCTACGAGACCCAGTACTTC.

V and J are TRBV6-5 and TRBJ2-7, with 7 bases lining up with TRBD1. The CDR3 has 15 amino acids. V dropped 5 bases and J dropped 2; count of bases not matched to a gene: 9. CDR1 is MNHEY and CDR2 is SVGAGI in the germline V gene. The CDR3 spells CASSIQTGTTYEQYF. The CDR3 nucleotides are TGTGCCAGCAGTATCCAGACAGGGACCACCTACGAGCAGTACTTC.

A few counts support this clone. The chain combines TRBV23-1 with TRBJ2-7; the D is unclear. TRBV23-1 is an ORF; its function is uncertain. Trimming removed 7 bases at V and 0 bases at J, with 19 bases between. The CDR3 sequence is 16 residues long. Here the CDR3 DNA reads TGCGCCAGCATTGCAAGCCCAGCGAGGAACTCCTACGAGCAGTACTTC. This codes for CASIASPARNSYEQYF.

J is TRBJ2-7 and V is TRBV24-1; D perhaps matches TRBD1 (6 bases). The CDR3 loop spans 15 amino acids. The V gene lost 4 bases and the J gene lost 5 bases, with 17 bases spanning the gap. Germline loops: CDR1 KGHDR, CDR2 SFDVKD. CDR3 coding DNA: TGTGCCACCAGTGACACCGGGACACCATCTGACGAGCAGTACTTC. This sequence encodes CATSDTGTPSDEQYF.

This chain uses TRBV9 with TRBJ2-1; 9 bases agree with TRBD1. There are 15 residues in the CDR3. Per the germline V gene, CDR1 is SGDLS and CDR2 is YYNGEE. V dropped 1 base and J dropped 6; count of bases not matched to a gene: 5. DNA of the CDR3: TGTGCCAGCAGCGTACGGGACAGGGTCAGCAATGAGCAGTTCTTC. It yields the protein CASSVRDRVSNEQFF.